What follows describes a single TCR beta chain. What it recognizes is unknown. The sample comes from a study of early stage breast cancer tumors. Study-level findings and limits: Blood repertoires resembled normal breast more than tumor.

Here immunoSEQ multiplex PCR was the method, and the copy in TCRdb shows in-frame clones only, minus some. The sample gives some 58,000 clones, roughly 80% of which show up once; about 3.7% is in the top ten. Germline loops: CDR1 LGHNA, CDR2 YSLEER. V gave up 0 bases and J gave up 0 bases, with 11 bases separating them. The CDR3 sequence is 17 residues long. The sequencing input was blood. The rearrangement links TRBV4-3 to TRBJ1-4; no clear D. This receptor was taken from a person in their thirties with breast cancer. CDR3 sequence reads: CASSQDWRGATNEKLFF. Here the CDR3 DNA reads TGCGCCAGCAGCCAAGATTGGCGGGGAGCAACTAATGAAAAACTGTTTTTT.